Sequencing of this T cell receptor beta chain was carried out in a study of beta chain features in type 1 diabetes. Study context: The study examined around 100 million sorted cells across all samples.

Overall study findings and caveats: Among patients with Type 1 diabetes, TCRB CDR3s were moderately but significantly shorter in every one of the four CD4+ subsets.

As regards this clone: Its antigen remains unidentified.

Every donor provided one heparinised blood draw, which averaged approximately 100 mL. Sorted populations all exceeded 98% purity. The entirety of the isolated RNA underwent reverse transcription, so expressed TCRB transcripts were sequenced. Here immunoSEQ multiplex PCR was the method, and the copy in TCRdb shows in-frame clones only, minus some. The sample lists 330,000 or so clones; roughly 12% were seen once. The receptor's source is a woman younger than 30 with type 1 diabetes. Sequenced input: naive CD4+ T cells from blood.

Here the CDR3 reads CASSGPIDTQYF. CDR3 nucleotide sequence: TGTGCCAGCAGCGGGCCAATAGATACGCAGTATTTT. The chain joins TRBV9 to TRBJ2-3; no clear D gene. The germline V gene has CDR1 SGDLS and CDR2 YYNGEE. Deletions cut 3 bases from V and 5 bases from J, with 7 bases between. The CDR3 sequence is 12 residues long.